This is a list of T cell receptor beta chains from one sample in a study of Graves' ophthalmopathy and Graves' hyperthyroidism. TCRdb re-called the multiplex PCR reads with MiXCR, one entry per CDR3 protein. The sample contains hundreds of thousands of distinct CDR3 sequences, around 50% of which appear only once. Sequenced: peripheral blood. Receptor source: an adult man with Graves' ophthalmopathy. CDR3s include the opening cysteine and the closing phenylalanine or tryptophan. D genes are given only for firm matches. Size tells how often a clone was seen (once, few, many) or the class of an expanded clone, and some rows leave it out.

J,V,length,D,size,CDR3,DNA
TRBJ1-6,TRBV19,17,TRBD1,-,CASSTGTAGAANSPLHF,TGTGCCAGTAGTACCGGGACAGCAGGTGCGGCAAATTCACCCCTCCACTTT
TRBJ2-3,TRBV5-1,13,-,few,CASSILPADTQYF,TGCGCCAGCAGCATCCTCCCCGCAGATACGCAGTATTTT
TRBJ1-1,TRBV9,12,-,-,CASSIDNTEAFF,TGTGCCAGCAGCATAGACAACACTGAAGCTTTCTTT
TRBJ2-6,TRBV7-2,16,TRBD1,-,CASSPTGRGGANVLTF,TGTGCCAGCAGCCCGACAGGGCGTGGAGGGGCCAACGTCCTGACTTTC
TRBJ2-7,TRBV7-2,11,-,once,CASTLSYEQYF,TGTGCCAGCACTCTTAGCTACGAGCAGTACTTC
TRBJ2-5,TRBV24-1,16,TRBD2,-,CATSDLSRENLETQYF,TGTGCCACCAGTGATTTGTCGCGGGAGAATTTGGAGACCCAGTACTTC
TRBJ2-5,TRBV5-4,12,-,-,CAIERPPETQYF,TGTGCCATCGAGCGCCCCCCAGAGACCCAGTACTTC
TRBJ2-7,TRBV2,18,-,-,CASSQEAPGDPLAYEQYF,TGTGCCAGCAGCCAAGAAGCCCCAGGGGACCCTTTGGCCTACGAGCAGTACTTC
TRBJ1-2,TRBV3-1,11,-,many,CAIGGDHGYTF,TGTGCCATTGGGGGAGACCATGGCTACACCTTC
TRBJ1-1,TRBV7-2,14,TRBD1,few,CASSIGTGNTEAFF,TGTGCCAGCAGCATCGGGACAGGGAACACTGAAGCTTTCTTT
TRBJ1-2,TRBV11-2,14,-,-,CASSLDRLNYGYTF,TGTGCCAGCAGCTTAGACAGACTTAACTATGGCTACACCTTC
TRBJ2-2,TRBV2,13,TRBD1,-,CASLQGVGGELFF,TGTGCCAGCCTACAGGGGGTTGGCGGGGAGCTGTTTTTT
TRBJ1-2,TRBV5-1,14,-,-,CASSLETPNYGYTF,TGCGCCAGCAGCTTAGAGACTCCTAACTATGGCTACACCTTC
TRBJ2-7,TRBV29-1,14,TRBD1,many,CSVDRDSWPYEQYF,TGCAGCGTTGACCGGGACAGTTGGCCCTACGAGCAGTACTTC
TRBJ1-1,TRBV2,14,TRBD1,-,CASSGTGANTEAFF,TGTGCCAGCAGTGGGACAGGGGCGAACACTGAAGCTTTCTTT
TRBJ2-7,TRBV19,14,-,-,CASSMERTHYERYF,TGTGCCAGTAGTATGGAGCGGACCCACTACGAGCGGTACTTC
TRBJ2-5,TRBV20-1,14,TRBD1,-,CSARRTGGRETQYF,TGCAGTGCTAGAAGGACAGGGGGGCGAGAGACCCAGTACTTC
TRBJ1-2,TRBV29-1,11,-,-,CSVYTGGGYTF,TGCAGCGTGTACACAGGTGGGGGCTACACCTTC
TRBJ1-5,TRBV2,15,-,-,CASSPGLAPNQPQHF,TGTGCCAGCAGTCCTGGCCTTGCCCCCAATCAGCCCCAGCATTTT
TRBJ1-4,TRBV4-1,14,-,-,CASSQEGRGEKLFF,TGCGCCAGCAGCCAGGAGGGCAGGGGTGAAAAACTGTTTTTT
TRBJ2-2,TRBV5-1,15,-,-,CASSLGAGSTGELFF,TGTGCCAGCAGCTTGGGAGCAGGGTCGACCGGGGAGCTGTTTTTT
TRBJ1-1,TRBV2,13,TRBD1,few,CASRYRTGGEAFF,TGTGCCAGCCGATATAGGACAGGGGGAGAAGCTTTCTTT
TRBJ2-7,TRBV7-9,12,-,few,CASSLVADEQYF,TGTGCCAGCAGCTTAGTTGCAGACGAGCAGTACTTC
TRBJ2-2,TRBV4-1,15,-,-,CASSQERERGGELFF,TGCGCCAGCAGCCAAGAGCGGGAACGGGGCGGGGAGCTGTTTTTT
TRBJ1-4,TRBV5-8,14,TRBD1,-,CASSPTGGHEKLFF,TGTGCCAGCAGTCCCACAGGGGGCCATGAAAAACTGTTTTTT
TRBJ2-7,TRBV12-3/TRBV12-4,18,TRBD2,once,CASGLVLREGPRSYEQYF,TGTGCTAGTGGTTTGGTACTGCGGGAGGGCCCTCGGTCCTACGAGCAGTACTTC
TRBJ1-6,TRBV9,10,-,-,CASSVTPLHF,TGTGCCAGCAGCGTAACGCCCCTCCACTTT
TRBJ2-7,TRBV29-1,13,TRBD2,many,CSIRLAGEYEQYF,TGCAGCATACGACTAGCGGGAGAGTACGAGCAGTACTTC
TRBJ2-1,TRBV5-1,13,-,-,CASDEGSYNEQFF,TGCGCCAGCGACGAGGGGAGCTACAATGAGCAGTTCTTC
TRBJ1-4,TRBV27,13,-,-,CASLDSYNEKLFF,TGTGCCAGCTTGGACAGTTATAATGAAAAACTGTTTTTT
TRBJ2-7,TRBV25-1,14,-,many,CASSAGSARREQYF,TGTGCCAGCAGTGCCGGGTCAGCCCGGCGGGAGCAGTACTTC